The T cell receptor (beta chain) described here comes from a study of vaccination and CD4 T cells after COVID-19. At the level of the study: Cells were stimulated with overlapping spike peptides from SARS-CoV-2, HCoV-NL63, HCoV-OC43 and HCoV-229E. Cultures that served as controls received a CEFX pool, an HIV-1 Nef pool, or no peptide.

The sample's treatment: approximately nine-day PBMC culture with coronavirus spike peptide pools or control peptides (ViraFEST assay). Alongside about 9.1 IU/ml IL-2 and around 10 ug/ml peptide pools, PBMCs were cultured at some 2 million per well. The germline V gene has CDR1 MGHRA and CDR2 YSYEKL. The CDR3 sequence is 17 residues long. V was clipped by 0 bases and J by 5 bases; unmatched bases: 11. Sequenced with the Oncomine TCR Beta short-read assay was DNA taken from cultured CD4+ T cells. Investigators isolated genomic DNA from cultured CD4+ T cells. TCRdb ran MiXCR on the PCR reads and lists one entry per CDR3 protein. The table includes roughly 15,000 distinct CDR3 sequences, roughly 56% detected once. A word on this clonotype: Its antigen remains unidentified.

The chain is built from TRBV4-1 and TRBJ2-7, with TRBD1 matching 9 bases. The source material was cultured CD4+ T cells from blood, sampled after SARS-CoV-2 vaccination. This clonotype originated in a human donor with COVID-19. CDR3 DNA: TGCGCCAGCAGCCAAGACTTCTCCGGGACAGGGCGACACGAGCAGTACTTC. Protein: CASSQDFSGTGRHEQYF.